Listed here are 28 T cell receptor beta chains from one sample, sequenced in a study of blood T cell repertoires in COVID-19. Measured with immunoSEQ multiplex PCR; TCRdb has only the in-frame clones, and not every one. The sample consists of under 300,000 clones, approximately 86% of them appearing once. The sample comprised peripheral blood. The origin of the receptors is an older woman with active or convalescent COVID-19.

This clone appeared a few times. J is TRBJ1-5 and V is TRBV2; D unclear. This CDR3 is built from 14 residues. Trimming shortened V by 3 bases and J by 0 bases, and 6 bases separated the two germline ends. Germline V lookup: CDR1 SNHLY, CDR2 FYNNEI. CDR3 bases: TGTGCCAGCAGTGATTGGCTTAGCAATCAGCCCCAGCATTTT. It codes for CASSDWLSNQPQHF.

The chain employs TRBV19 and TRBJ1-1; a weak D match, TRBD1 (6 bases). Between the trimmed V and J ends, which lost 7 bases and 1 base, there was a span of 13 bases. The germline gives CDR1 LNHDA, CDR2 SQIVND (reference sequence). The CDR3 spans 14 residues. Written as DNA, the CDR3 is TGTGCCAGTATCAAGAGGGACACGAACACTGAAGCTTTCTTT. Protein sequence: CASIKRDTNTEAFF.

This chain joins TRBV29-1 and TRBJ1-4; D remains ambiguous. This CDR3 comprises 14 residues. Trimming took 4 bases from V and 8 from J, leaving 17 bases between them. The germline CDR1 and CDR2 sequences are SQVTM and ANQGSEA. Here the CDR3 DNA reads TGCAGCGTTGTTCCGGGTGCGTTCGACGAAAAACTGTTTTTT. Its protein product is CSVVPGAFDEKLFF.

The chain links TRBV5-4 to TRBJ2-5; 8 positions match TRBD2. Unmatched junction bases numbered 5, after V lost 4 bases and J lost 3 bases. This CDR3 region has 14 residues. The germline V gene encodes CDR1 SGHNT and CDR2 YYREEE (reference sequence). CDR3 protein: CASSPRTSKETQYF. Here the CDR3 DNA reads TGTGCCAGCAGCCCCCGGACTAGCAAAGAGACCCAGTACTTC.

The rearrangement joins TRBV12-3 or TRBV12-4 to TRBJ1-1; D is undetermined. The CDR3 length is 13 residues. Trimming removed 3 bases from V and 3 bases from J, with 8 bases in between. The CDR3 nucleotides are TGTGCCAGCAGTTTCCCAACAGACACTGAAGCTTTCTTT. Its protein is CASSFPTDTEAFF.

The table lists this clone with a count of one. The V gene is TRBV6-5, the J gene TRBJ1-3; TRBD1 is a possible D gene (6 bases). The V gene's germline CDR1 is MNHEY and CDR2 SVGAGI. The CDR3 spans 15 residues. V was trimmed by 9 bases and J by 0 bases, leaving 15 bases between them. CDR3 in DNA: TGTGCCAGTCCGGAATCGACAGGCTCTGGAAACACCATATATTTT. Encoded protein: CASPESTGSGNTIYF.

The chain carries TRBV9 and TRBJ1-2; TRBD1 might be the D (6 bases). CDR1 and CDR2 (germline): SGDLS, YYNGEE. The ends were cut back, 0 bases at V and 8 bases at J, with 17 bases in the middle. This CDR3 comprises 15 residues. CDR3 sequence (DNA): TGTGCCAGCAGCGTAGCTTCGTCGCCAGGGGAAGGCTACACCTTC. Amino acid sequence: CASSVASSPGEGYTF.

The CDR3 region is CASSVAGQGASGNTIYF. In DNA, the CDR3 is TGTGCCAGCAGCGTAGCAGGACAGGGGGCTTCTGGAAACACCATATATTTT. This chain links TRBV9 with TRBJ1-3, with 11 bases lining up with TRBD1. From germline, CDR1 is SGDLS and CDR2 YYNGEE. This CDR3 has 17 residues. V lost 0 bases to trimming and J lost 1 base; unmatched junction nucleotides: 3.

V and J are TRBV7-9 and TRBJ1-2; D is unresolved. Between the trimmed V and J ends, which lost 5 bases and 1 base, there was a span of 14 bases. The CDR3 runs 15 residues. CDR1 is SEHNR and CDR2 is FQNEAQ in the germline V gene (reference sequence). The CDR3: CASSPYGLINYGYTF. DNA for the CDR3: TGTGCCAGCAGCCCTTATGGACTGATTAACTATGGCTACACCTTC.

The chain is built from TRBV6-2 or TRBV6-3 and TRBJ1-4; 8 bases agree with TRBD1. There are 15 residues in the CDR3. Germline V gene sequence: CDR1 MNHEY, CDR2 SVGEGT. Trimming at V came to 4 bases and at J to 8 bases, leaving 9 bases not matched to a gene. CDR3 bases: TGTGCCAGCAGTTCCCTCGGACAGGGTCGCGAAAAACTGTTTTTT. Its protein is CASSSLGQGREKLFF.

The rearrangement uses TRBV6-5 and TRBJ1-2; a weak D match, TRBD1 (6 bases). Trimming stripped 0 bases from V and 6 bases from J, with 14 bases between. CDR3 length equals 15 residues. Germline CDR1 and CDR2: MNHEY and SVGAGI. The CDR3 DNA reads TGTGCCAGCAGTTACTCGACAGGAGCATGGCATGGCTACACCTTC. This sequence encodes CASSYSTGAWHGYTF.

The chain combines TRBV24-1 with TRBJ1-1; 10 bases are shared with TRBD1. This CDR3 spans 18 amino acids. Trimming removed 4 bases from V and 1 base from J; junction bases left unmatched: 11. Germline CDR1 and CDR2: KGHDR and SFDVKD. CDR3 bases: TGTGCCACCAGTGAACCTACCACCGGACAGGGGGAGAACACTGAAGCTTTCTTT. As protein: CATSEPTTGQGENTEAFF.

The rearrangement links TRBV5-1 to TRBJ1-2, with D uncertain. CDR3 size: 15 residues. Germline V CDR1 and CDR2: SGHRS, YFSETQ. Trimming took off 0 bases at V and 0 bases at J, with 9 bases between the two ends. CDR3 DNA: TGCGCCAGCAGCTTGGATTTCGGGGCTAACTATGGCTACACCTTC. Translating it yields CASSLDFGANYGYTF.

This chain uses TRBV5-6 with TRBJ1-4, with 7 nucleotides matching TRBD1. With 0 bases clipped from V and 8 bases from J, the junction kept 13 bases outside the gene matches. The CDR3 runs 17 residues. CDR1 SGHDT and CDR2 YYEEEE come from the germline V gene. CDR3 loop: CASSLDGTARRGEKLFF. CDR3 DNA sequence: TGTGCCAGCAGCTTGGATGGGACAGCCAGACGCGGGGAAAAACTGTTTTTT.

This clone was counted a few times. The chain employs TRBV6-2 or TRBV6-3 and TRBJ1-6; weak D call: TRBD1 (5 bases). Germline V gene data show CDR1 as MNHEY and CDR2 as SVGEGT. CDR3 length equals 13 residues. Trimming stripped 5 bases from V and 9 bases from J, with 11 bases between. This CDR3 reads CASSASDSSPLHF. In nucleotides, the CDR3 is TGTGCCAGCAGTGCCTCCGACAGTTCACCCCTCCACTTT.

This rearrangement joins TRBV7-9 to TRBJ2-5, with no clear D. V lost 5 bases to trimming and J lost 0 bases, with 4 bases between them. Germline loops: CDR1 SEHNR, CDR2 FQNEAQ (reference sequence). The CDR3 consists of 12 residues. The CDR3, as DNA: TGTGCCAGCAGCCGGGACCAAGAGACCCAGTACTTC. It is translated as CASSRDQETQYF.

This chain joins TRBV6-5 and TRBJ2-5, with D maybe TRBD1 (6 bases). CDR3 length: 14 residues. Between the trimmed V and J ends, which lost 5 bases and 4 bases, there was a span of 14 bases. From germline, CDR1 is MNHEY and CDR2 SVGAGI. The CDR3 loop reads CASSRQADIETQYF. The CDR3 DNA follows: TGTGCCAGCAGTAGACAGGCCGATATAGAGACCCAGTACTTC.

The V gene is TRBV19, the J gene TRBJ1-1; 8 bases agree with TRBD1. Trimming took 10 bases from V and 1 from J; bases not matched to a gene: 8. This CDR3 is built from 14 residues. Germline V gene sequence: CDR1 LNHDA, CDR2 SQIVND (reference sequence). CDR3 loop: CATRQGLANTEAFF. The CDR3, as DNA: TGTGCCACCCGACAGGGGCTAGCGAACACTGAAGCTTTCTTT.

This clone was found once. This chain links TRBV27 with TRBJ2-1, with TRBD2 matching 7 bases. Germline V gene sequence: CDR1 MNHEY, CDR2 SMNVEV (reference sequence). This CDR3 contains 15 residues. V lost 3 bases, J lost 7 bases, and 9 bases stayed unmatched. For the CDR3, the DNA is TGTGCCAGCAGTTTGGGAGGGCCTCGCAGGAATGAGCAGTTCTTC. Encoded protein: CASSLGGPRRNEQFF.

The chain is built from TRBV5-1 and TRBJ2-7; D perhaps matches TRBD2 (7 bases). V lost 4 bases, J lost 2 bases, and 16 bases lay in between. From germline, CDR1 is SGHRS and CDR2 YFSETQ. The length of the CDR3 is 15 residues. The CDR3 loop is CASSPRGAGTYEQYF. The CDR3 bases are TGCGCCAGCAGCCCACGGGGGGCTGGAACCTACGAGCAGTACTTC.

The chain employs TRBV27 and TRBJ2-3, with TRBD1 identical over 7 bases. This CDR3 has 15 residues. Germline loops: CDR1 MNHEY, CDR2 SMNVEV (reference sequence). Germline trimming cut 6 bases from V and 2 bases from J; bases unmatched to any gene: 8. The CDR3 loop reads CASSRTGAITDTQYF. CDR3 DNA sequence: TGTGCCAGCAGCCGCACAGGGGCGATCACAGATACGCAGTATTTT.

V is TRBV5-1 and J is TRBJ2-5, with D uncertain. Germline CDR1 reads SGHRS; CDR2 reads YFSETQ. Trimming pared 6 bases from V and 5 bases from J, leaving 14 bases between. The CDR3 spans 13 residues. CDR3 in DNA: TGCGCCAGCACTTCCCCCTCGTTGGAGACCCAGTACTTC. Its translation is CASTSPSLETQYF.

This clone has only a few counts. The J gene is TRBJ1-4, the V gene TRBV28; the match to TRBD1 covers 8 bases. Germline V CDR1 and CDR2: MDHEN, SYDVKM. The V and J ends lost 7 bases and 5 bases, in that order; junction bases with no gene match: 9. The CDR3 runs to 15 residues. The CDR3, as DNA: TGTGCCAGCAAATCCGTGGACAGGGTAAATGAAAAACTGTTTTTT. It specifies CASKSVDRVNEKLFF.

This clone was seen more than once but under ten times. V and J are TRBV7-3 and TRBJ1-6, with a possible D match to TRBD1 (5 bases). Germline V gives CDR1 SGHTA, CDR2 FQGTGA. The CDR3 has 15 residues. Trimming cost V 5 bases and J 10 bases, with 18 bases left between them. CDR3 protein: CASSQSAGLVSPLHF. The CDR3 DNA sequence: TGTGCCAGCAGCCAAAGCGCAGGGCTGGTATCACCCCTCCACTTT.

V and J are TRBV18 and TRBJ2-7; 11 nucleotides align to TRBD1. The germline CDR1 and CDR2 sequences are KGHSH and LQKENI. V lost 4 bases, J lost 6 bases, and 2 bases stayed unmatched. The CDR3 contains 13 residues. The CDR3, as DNA: TGTGCCAGCTCACTGGGACAGGGGGGCGAGCAGTACTTC. Protein sequence: CASSLGQGGEQYF.

J is TRBJ2-3 and V is TRBV7-2; 9 bases fit TRBD1. V lost 4 bases and J lost 6; bases outside the gene matches: 5. Germline CDR1 reads SGHTA; CDR2 reads FQGNSA. CDR3 length equals 14 residues. The CDR3 nucleotides are TGTGCCAGCAGCTCGGGACAGGGTAGCGATACGCAGTATTTT. Translated: CASSSGQGSDTQYF.

The chain employs TRBV5-1 and TRBJ1-1; possibly TRBD1 for D (6 bases). Trimming stripped 4 bases from V and 4 bases from J, with 11 bases between. Germline V gene lookup returns CDR1 SGHRS and CDR2 YFSETQ. The CDR3 spans 13 residues. Written as DNA, the CDR3 is TGCGCCAGCAGCCTAAGGGACACCACTGAAGCTTTCTTT. This codes for CASSLRDTTEAFF.

The chain combines TRBV4-3 with TRBJ2-6, with TRBD1 identical over 7 bases. The J segment lost 3 bases and the V segment lost 2 bases, leaving 4 bases of the junction unmatched. The V gene's germline CDR1 is LGHNA and CDR2 YSLEER. This CDR3 contains 16 residues. CDR3 nucleotides: TGCGCCAGCAGCCAACACGACAGGGATGGGGCCAACGTCCTGACTTTC. It specifies CASSQHDRDGANVLTF.